Shown below are 7 T cell receptor beta chains from a single sample sequenced in a study of Graves' ophthalmopathy and Graves' hyperthyroidism. Scientists amplified the TCR beta CDR3 regions from RNA transcripts. RT-PCR in the first round used HTBI primers; a second-round multiplex PCR followed. TCRdb re-called the multiplex PCR reads through MiXCR, storing one row per CDR3 protein. The repertoire includes fewer than 600,000 distinct CDR3 sequences, approximately 14% of them detected once, and approximately 9.8% sits in the top ten. Sequencing input: blood. The receptors were sampled from a woman aged 25 to 39 with Graves' ophthalmopathy.

This clonotype was counted ten times or more. This chain connects TRBV12-3 or TRBV12-4 to TRBJ1-1; TRBD1 is a possible D gene (6 bases). This CDR3 comprises 14 residues. Trimming took off 5 bases at V and 3 bases at J, with 13 bases between the two ends. CDR3 protein: CASSPTGIYTEAFF. CDR3 nucleotide sequence: TGTGCCAGCAGTCCGACAGGAATCTACACTGAAGCTTTCTTT.

This clonotype was recorded many times. The J gene is TRBJ2-7, the V gene TRBV11-3; D unclear. This CDR3 has 15 amino acids. Germline-derived CDR1 and CDR2 are SGHNT and YENEEA. The V gene lost 1 base and the J gene lost 3 bases, with 13 bases spanning the gap. DNA for the CDR3: TGTGCCAGCAGCTTAGGACAACCACCAGACTACGAGCAGTACTTC. Residues: CASSLGQPPDYEQYF.

At least ten counts were recorded for this clonotype. The chain uses TRBV2 and TRBJ1-2; D is undetermined. V was shortened by 3 bases and J by 4 bases, with 9 bases between the two germline ends. CDR3 length equals 13 residues. Germline V gene sequence: CDR1 SNHLY, CDR2 FYNNEI. The DNA for the CDR3 is TGTGCCAGCAGTGAGACACTAGGCTATGGCTACACCTTC. Translation: CASSETLGYGYTF.

This clonotype was detected ten times or more. The gene calls are TRBV29-1 and TRBJ2-7, with 10 positions matching TRBD1. J lost 3 bases, V lost 3 bases, and 2 bases had no gene match. The germline CDR1 and CDR2 sequences are SQVTM and ANQGSEA. This CDR3 is 13 amino acids long. In DNA form, the CDR3 reads TGCAGCGTTGAGGGACAGGGGAACTACGAGCAGTACTTC. It codes for CSVEGQGNYEQYF.

This clonotype has just a few counts. This chain connects TRBV12-3 or TRBV12-4 to TRBJ2-7; 7 bases are a match to TRBD1. The CDR3 has 14 amino acids. Losses at the gene ends were 5 bases for V and 2 bases for J; bases not matched to a gene: 6. This CDR3 is CASSLQGTPYEQYF. The CDR3 DNA sequence: TGTGCCAGCAGTCTACAGGGGACCCCCTACGAGCAGTACTTC.

Comment on this clonotype: One junction end disagrees with the germline gene, perhaps due to a read error. The chain joins TRBV20-1 to TRBJ1-1, with D unresolved. There are 14 residues in the CDR3. Germline-derived CDR1 and CDR2 are DFQATT and SNEGSKA (reference sequence). Written as DNA, the CDR3 is TGCAGTGCTAGGAAGGAGGGTTCGGGCACTGAAGCTTGCTTT. It specifies CSARKEGSGTEACF.

This clonotype was seen ten or more times. Written as DNA, the CDR3 is TGTGCCAGCAGTTGGTCCCCTAGCGGGAGCGACGAGCAGTACTTC. Its protein is CASSWSPSGSDEQYF. The rearrangement joins TRBV6-5 to TRBJ2-7; 10 bases fit TRBD2. The V gene's germline CDR1 is MNHEY and CDR2 SVGAGI. The J segment lost 5 bases and the V segment lost 4 bases, leaving 8 bases of the junction unmatched. The CDR3 is 15 residues long.